The subject of this entry is one T cell receptor beta chain. This record belongs to a study of blood T cell repertoires in COVID-19. V was clipped by 7 bases and J by 2 bases, with 9 bases between them. CDR3 length equals 13 residues. The germline V gene encodes CDR1 ENHRY and CDR2 SYGVKD. Some clones are missing from TCRdb's copy, which holds only in-frame ones; the method was immunoSEQ multiplex PCR. The sample gives hundreds of thousands of clones, around nine tenths of which show up once; approximately 6% is in the top ten. The sequence was collected from a woman between 35 and 50 years old who had recovered from COVID-19. The gene calls are TRBV10-3 and TRBJ1-5; D perhaps matches TRBD1 (5 bases). The sequenced material came from PBMCs or T cells enriched from blood (not recorded which). CDR3 sequence (DNA): TGTGCCATCAAAGGGGATGGCAATCAGCCCCAGCATTTT. Translation: CAIKGDGNQPQHF.